The clone carrying this T cell receptor (beta chain) is medium-sized within its sample. Follow-up blood was drawn about 14 weeks, roughly three months, after antiretroviral therapy began. No cell fractionation was done, so the repertoire covers all unsorted peripheral blood T cells. The record originates from a study of HIV-infected patients and healthy controls. About 500 ng RNA was reverse transcribed with alpha and beta constant-region primers. Alpha and beta chain libraries were made separately by chain-specific third strand synthesis with multiplexing indices. MiXCR was run by TCRdb on the 5' RACE reads, yielding one entry per CDR3 protein. The sample has about 5,000 distinct CDR3 sequences; roughly 20% are singletons. V gave up 3 bases and J gave up 7 bases; unmatched junction bases: 5. Germline-derived CDR1 and CDR2 are MNHNS and SASEGT. This CDR3 comprises 15 residues.

The sample was blood, taken during antiretroviral therapy. The origin of this receptor is an adult with HIV infection. The rearrangement links TRBV6-1 to TRBJ1-6; 8 bases are shared with TRBD1. This CDR3 is CASSETTGANSPLHF. The CDR3, as DNA: TGTGCCAGCAGTGAGACGACAGGGGCCAATTCACCCCTCCACTTT.